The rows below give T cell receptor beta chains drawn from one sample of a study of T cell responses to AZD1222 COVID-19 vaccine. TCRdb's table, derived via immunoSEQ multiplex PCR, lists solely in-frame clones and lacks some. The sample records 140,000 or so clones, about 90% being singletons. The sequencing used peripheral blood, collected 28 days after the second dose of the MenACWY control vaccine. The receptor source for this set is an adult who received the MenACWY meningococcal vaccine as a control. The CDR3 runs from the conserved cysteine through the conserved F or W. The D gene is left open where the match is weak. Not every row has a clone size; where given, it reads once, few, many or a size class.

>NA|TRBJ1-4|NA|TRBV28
CASTPNAGKLFF
TGTGCCAGCACCCCAAACGCGGGAAAACTGTTTTTT
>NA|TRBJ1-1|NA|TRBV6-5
CASSYMGTEAFF
TGTGCCAGCAGTTACATGGGGACTGAAGCTTTCTTT
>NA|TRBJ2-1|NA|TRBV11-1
CASSPQESSYNEQFF
TGTGCCAGCAGCCCTCAGGAGAGCTCCTACAATGAGCAGTTCTTC
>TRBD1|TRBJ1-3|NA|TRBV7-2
CASSSTGGPLYSGNTIYF
TGTGCCAGCAGCTCGACAGGGGGCCCTTTGTATTCTGGAAACACCATATATTTT
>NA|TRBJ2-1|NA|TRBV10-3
CAISEGTTYNEQFF
TGTGCCATCAGTGAGGGAACCACCTACAATGAGCAGTTCTTC
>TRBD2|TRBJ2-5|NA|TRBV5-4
CASSLTSGGRGQETQYF
TGTGCCAGCAGCTTGACCAGCGGCGGGAGGGGTCAAGAGACCCAGTACTTC
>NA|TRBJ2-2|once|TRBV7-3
CASSPTTAGGELFF
TGTGCCAGCAGTCCAACCACTGCGGGCGGGGAGCTGTTTTTT
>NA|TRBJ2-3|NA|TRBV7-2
CASRGLVFADTQYF
TGTGCCTCCCGGGGGTTGGTGTTCGCAGATACGCAGTATTTT
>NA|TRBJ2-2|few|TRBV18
CASSPTFVEGGMNTGELFF
TGTGCCAGCTCACCGACGTTTGTCGAGGGGGGGATGAACACCGGGGAGCTGTTTTTT
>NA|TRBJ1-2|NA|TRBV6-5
CASSYAGAGGYTF
TGTGCCAGCAGTTACGCGGGGGCGGGCGGCTACACCTTC
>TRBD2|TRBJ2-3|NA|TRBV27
CASKTSGGSQYF
TGTGCCAGCAAGACTAGCGGGGGATCCCAGTATTTT
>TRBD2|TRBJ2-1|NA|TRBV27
CASSLNWASGRATNEQFF
TGTGCCAGCAGTTTAAATTGGGCTAGCGGGAGGGCCACGAATGAGCAGTTCTTC
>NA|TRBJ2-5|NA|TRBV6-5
CASRSLWETQYF
TGTGCCAGCAGGAGTCTCTGGGAGACCCAGTACTTC
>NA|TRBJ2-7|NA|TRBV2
CASSESPRGDAYEQYF
TGTGCCAGCAGTGAAAGCCCGCGAGGAGACGCCTACGAGCAGTACTTC
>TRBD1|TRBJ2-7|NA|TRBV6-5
CASSYGQGVHEQYF
TGTGCCAGCAGTTACGGGCAGGGGGTCCACGAGCAGTACTTC
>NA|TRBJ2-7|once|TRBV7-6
CASSLGNSPLYF
TGTGCCAGCAGCTTAGGGAACAGCCCTTTGTACTTC
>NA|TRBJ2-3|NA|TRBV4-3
CASSQDGGRTDTQYF
TGCGCCAGCAGCCAAGACGGGGGGCGCACAGATACGCAGTATTTT
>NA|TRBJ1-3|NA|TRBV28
CASSSLSGGQNTIYF
TGTGCCAGCAGTTCTCTCTCGGGGGGGCAAAACACCATATATTTT
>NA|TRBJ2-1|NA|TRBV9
CASSVASHEQFF
TGTGCCAGCAGCGTAGCTAGCCATGAGCAGTTCTTC
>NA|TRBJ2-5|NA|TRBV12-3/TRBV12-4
CASTRGFGETQYF
TGTGCCAGCACACGGGGGTTCGGTGAGACCCAGTACTTC
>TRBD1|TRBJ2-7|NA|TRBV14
CASSQFDRESYEQYF
TGTGCCAGCAGCCAATTTGACAGGGAATCCTACGAGCAGTACTTC
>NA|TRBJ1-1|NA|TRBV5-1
CASSPRGVQNTEAFF
TGCGCCAGCAGCCCGCGGGGGGTACAGAACACTGAAGCTTTCTTT
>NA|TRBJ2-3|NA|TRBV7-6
CASSSGHLSTDTQYF
TGTGCCAGCAGCTCGGGACACTTGAGCACAGATACGCAGTATTTT
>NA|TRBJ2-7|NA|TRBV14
CASSPRVGLIYEQYF
TGTGCCAGCAGCCCCCGTGTGGGATTGATCTACGAGCAGTACTTC
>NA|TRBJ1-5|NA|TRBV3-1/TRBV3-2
CASSRRLGQPQHF
TGTGCCAGCAGCCGTCGACTTGGTCAGCCCCAGCATTTT
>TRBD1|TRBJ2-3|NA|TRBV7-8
CASSAGQGPDTQYF
TGTGCCAGCAGCGCGGGACAGGGCCCAGATACGCAGTATTTT
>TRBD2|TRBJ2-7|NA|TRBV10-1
CASSDGTSGRESSYEQYF
TGCGCCAGCAGCGATGGGACTAGCGGGAGGGAGAGCTCCTACGAGCAGTACTTC
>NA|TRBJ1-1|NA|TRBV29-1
CSVDTGTINTEAFF
TGCAGCGTTGACACCGGCACTATAAACACTGAAGCTTTCTTT
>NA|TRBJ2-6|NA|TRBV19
CASSAVKRSGANVLTF
TGTGCCAGTAGTGCCGTGAAGCGCTCTGGGGCCAACGTCCTGACTTTC
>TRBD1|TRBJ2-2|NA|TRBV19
CASSTGTGANTGELFF
TGTGCCAGTAGCACCGGGACAGGGGCGAACACCGGGGAGCTGTTTTTT
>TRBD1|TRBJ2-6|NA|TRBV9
CASSPGQASSGANVLTF
TGTGCCAGCAGCCCCGGACAGGCCTCCTCTGGGGCCAACGTCCTGACTTTC
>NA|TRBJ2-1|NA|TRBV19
CASGHASSSYNEQFF
TGTGCCAGTGGACACGCCTCGTCCTCCTACAATGAGCAGTTCTTC
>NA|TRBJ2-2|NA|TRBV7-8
CASSLGGSNTGELFF
TGTGCCAGCAGCTTAGGCGGATCAAACACCGGGGAGCTGTTTTTT
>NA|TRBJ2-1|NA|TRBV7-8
CASSLAGNSYNEQFF
TGTGCCAGCAGCTTGGCCGGAAACTCCTACAATGAGCAGTTCTTC
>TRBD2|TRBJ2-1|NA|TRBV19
CASRLAGDPYNEQFF
TGTGCCAGCCGACTAGCGGGGGACCCCTACAATGAGCAGTTCTTC
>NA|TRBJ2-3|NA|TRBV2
CASSETFRDTQYF
TGTGCCAGCAGTGAAACCTTTCGAGATACGCAGTATTTT
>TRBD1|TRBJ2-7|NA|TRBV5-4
CASSLNPTGGTYEQYF
TGTGCCAGCAGCTTAAATCCAACAGGGGGGACCTACGAGCAGTACTTC
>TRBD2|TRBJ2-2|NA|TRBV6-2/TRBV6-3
CASSTLQGLVPGELFF
TGTGCCAGCAGTACTCTTCAGGGACTAGTTCCCGGGGAGCTGTTTTTT
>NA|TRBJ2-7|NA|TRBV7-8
CASSLEYEQYF
TGTGCCAGCAGCTTAGAGTACGAGCAGTACTTC
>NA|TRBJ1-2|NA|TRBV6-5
CASSYSEAMGYTF
TGTGCCAGCAGTTACTCGGAAGCTATGGGCTACACCTTC
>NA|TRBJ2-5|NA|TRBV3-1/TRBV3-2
CASSQVGYQETQYF
TGTGCCAGCAGCCAAGTAGGATACCAAGAGACCCAGTACTTC
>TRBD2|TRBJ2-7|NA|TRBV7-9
CASSGLAGGSEQYF
TGTGCCAGCAGCGGACTAGCGGGAGGCAGCGAGCAGTACTTC
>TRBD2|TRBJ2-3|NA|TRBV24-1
CATSDYTLAGVDTQYF
TGTGCCACCAGTGATTATACCCTAGCGGGAGTAGATACGCAGTATTTT
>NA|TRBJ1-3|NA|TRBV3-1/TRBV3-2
CASSQETGLVSGNTIYF
TGTGCCAGCAGCCAAGAGACAGGTTTAGTCTCTGGAAACACCATATATTTT
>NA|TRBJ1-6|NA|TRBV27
CASSSGPTQHLHF
TGTGCCAGCAGTTCCGGACCTACTCAGCACCTCCACTTT
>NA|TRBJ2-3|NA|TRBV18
CASSTLALDTQYF
TGTGCCAGCTCAACGCTAGCGTTGGATACGCAGTATTTT
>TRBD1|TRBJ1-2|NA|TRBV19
CASSTNGQELIKNYGYTF
TGTGCCAGTAGTACCAACGGACAGGAGCTGATCAAAAACTATGGCTACACCTTC
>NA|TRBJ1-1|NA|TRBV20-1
CSADRTAEAFF
TGCAGTGCTGATAGGACAGCCGAAGCTTTCTTT
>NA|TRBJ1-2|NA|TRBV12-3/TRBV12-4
CASSLDRVYGYTF
TGTGCCAGCAGTTTAGACAGAGTCTATGGCTACACCTTC
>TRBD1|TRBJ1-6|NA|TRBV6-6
CASSYEFRTGGESLHF
TGTGCCAGCAGTTATGAATTTAGGACAGGGGGTGAGTCCCTCCACTTT
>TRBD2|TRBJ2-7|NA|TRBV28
CASTTGSGLAGSYEQYF
TGTGCCAGCACGACAGGGTCGGGACTAGCGGGCTCCTACGAGCAGTACTTC